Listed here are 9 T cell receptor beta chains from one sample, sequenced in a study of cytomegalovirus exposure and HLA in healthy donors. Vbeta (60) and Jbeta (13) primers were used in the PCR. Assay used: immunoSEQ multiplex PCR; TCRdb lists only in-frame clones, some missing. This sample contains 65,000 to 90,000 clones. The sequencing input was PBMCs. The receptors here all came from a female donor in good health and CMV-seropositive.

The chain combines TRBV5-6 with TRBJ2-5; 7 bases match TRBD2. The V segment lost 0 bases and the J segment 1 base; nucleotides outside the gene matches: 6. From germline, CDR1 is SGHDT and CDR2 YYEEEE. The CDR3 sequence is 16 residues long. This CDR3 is CASSLGGGSPQETQYF. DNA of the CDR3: TGTGCCAGCAGCTTGGGAGGCGGGAGCCCCCAAGAGACCCAGTACTTC.

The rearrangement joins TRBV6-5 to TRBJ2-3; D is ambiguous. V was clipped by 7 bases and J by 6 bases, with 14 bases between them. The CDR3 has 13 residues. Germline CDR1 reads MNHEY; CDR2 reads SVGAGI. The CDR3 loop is CASKLLSGDTQYF. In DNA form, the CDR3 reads TGTGCCAGCAAGTTACTATCGGGTGATACGCAGTATTTT.

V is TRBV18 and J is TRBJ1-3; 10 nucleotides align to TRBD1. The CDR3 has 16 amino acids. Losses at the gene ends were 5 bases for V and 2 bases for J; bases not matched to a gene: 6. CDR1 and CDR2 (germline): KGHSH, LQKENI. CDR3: CASSSTGGSPGNTIYF. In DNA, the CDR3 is TGTGCCAGCTCATCGACAGGGGGCTCCCCTGGAAACACCATATATTTT.

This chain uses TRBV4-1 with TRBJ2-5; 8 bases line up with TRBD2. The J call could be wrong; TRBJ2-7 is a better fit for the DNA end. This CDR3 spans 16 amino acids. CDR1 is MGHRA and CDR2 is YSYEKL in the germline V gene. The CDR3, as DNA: TGCGCCAGCAGCCAAGTGCTAAAGACTAGCGCCTACGAGCAGTACTTC. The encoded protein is CASSQVLKTSAYEQYF.

CDR3 sequence: CASRHPGQGNYGYTF. CDR3 coding DNA: TGTGCCAGTAGGCACCCGGGACAGGGAAACTATGGCTACACCTTC. This sequence joins TRBV19 and TRBJ1-2; 9 bases line up with TRBD1. V shed 6 bases and J 2 bases; nucleotides not matched to a gene: 7. The CDR3 loop spans 15 amino acids. CDR1 LNHDA and CDR2 SQIVND come from the germline V gene (reference sequence).

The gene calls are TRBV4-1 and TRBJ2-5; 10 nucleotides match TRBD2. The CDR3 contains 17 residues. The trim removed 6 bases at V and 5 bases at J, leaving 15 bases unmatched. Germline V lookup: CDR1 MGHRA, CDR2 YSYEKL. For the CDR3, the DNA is TGCGCCAGCAGTAAGGGGCGAGCGGGAGGGCCCGGGGAGACCCAGTACTTC. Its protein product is CASSKGRAGGPGETQYF.

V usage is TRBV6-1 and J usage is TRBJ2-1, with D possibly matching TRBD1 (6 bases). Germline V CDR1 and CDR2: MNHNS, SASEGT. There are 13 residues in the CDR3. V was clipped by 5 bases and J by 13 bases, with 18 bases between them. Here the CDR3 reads CASSLTPDRIQFF. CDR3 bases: TGTGCCAGCAGTTTGACGCCCGACAGGATTCAGTTCTTC.

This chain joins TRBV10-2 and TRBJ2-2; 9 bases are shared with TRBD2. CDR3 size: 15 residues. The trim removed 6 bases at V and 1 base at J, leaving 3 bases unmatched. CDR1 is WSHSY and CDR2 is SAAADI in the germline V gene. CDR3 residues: CASSLAGRNTGELFF. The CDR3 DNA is TGCGCCAGCAGCCTAGCGGGAAGGAACACCGGGGAGCTGTTTTTT.

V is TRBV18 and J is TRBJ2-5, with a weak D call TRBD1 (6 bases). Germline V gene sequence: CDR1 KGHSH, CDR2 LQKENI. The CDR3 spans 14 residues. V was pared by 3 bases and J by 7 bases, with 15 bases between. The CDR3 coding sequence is TGTGCCAGCTCACCCCTCTCAGGGGACGTGACCCAGTACTTC. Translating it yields CASSPLSGDVTQYF.